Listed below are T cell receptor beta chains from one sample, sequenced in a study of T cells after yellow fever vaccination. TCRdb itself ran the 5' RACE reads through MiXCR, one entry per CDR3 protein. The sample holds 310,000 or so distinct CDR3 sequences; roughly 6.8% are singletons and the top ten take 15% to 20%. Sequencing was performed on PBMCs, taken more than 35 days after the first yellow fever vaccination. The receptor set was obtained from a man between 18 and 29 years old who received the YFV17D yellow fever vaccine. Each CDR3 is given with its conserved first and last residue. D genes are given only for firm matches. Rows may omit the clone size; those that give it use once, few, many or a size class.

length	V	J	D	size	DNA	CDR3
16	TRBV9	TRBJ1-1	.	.	TGTGCCAGCAGCCCGTTGGCCAGTGTGCTGAACACTGAAGCTTTCTTT	CASSPLASVLNTEAFF
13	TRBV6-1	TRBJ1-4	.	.	TGTGCCAGCGTCAACAGGGAGAATGAAAAACTGTTTTTT	CASVNRENEKLFF
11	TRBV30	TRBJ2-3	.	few	TGTGCCTGGGACCGGGACATCTGGCAGTATTTT	CAWDRDIWQYF
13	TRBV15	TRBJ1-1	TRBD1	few	TGTGCCACCAGCAGAGCCGGACAGGGTGAAGCTTTCTTT	CATSRAGQGEAFF
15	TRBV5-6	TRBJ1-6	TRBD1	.	TGTGCCAGCGGATTCCTGGACAGGGGAGGTTCACCCCTCCACTTT	CASGFLDRGGSPLHF
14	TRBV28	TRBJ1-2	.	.	TGTGCCAGCAGTAAATCAGGGTTTGACTATGGCTACACCTTC	CASSKSGFDYGYTF
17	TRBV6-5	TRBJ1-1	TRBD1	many	TGTGCCAGCAGTTACTCGGGCCCCCAGGGGGTATACACTGAAGCTTTCTTT	CASSYSGPQGVYTEAFF
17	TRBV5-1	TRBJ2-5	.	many	TGCGCCAGCAGCTTGGATGGACCAGGGACGTACCAAGAGACCCAGTACTTC	CASSLDGPGTYQETQYF
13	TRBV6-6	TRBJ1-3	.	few	TGTGCCAGCAGTCAGAACTCTGGAAACACCATATATTTT	CASSQNSGNTIYF
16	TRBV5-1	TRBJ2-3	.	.	TGCGCCAGCAGCAACGGTCGGGGCCTAAGCACAGATACGCAGTATTTT	CASSNGRGLSTDTQYF
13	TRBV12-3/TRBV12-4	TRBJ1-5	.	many	TGTGCCAGCAGTTTAGCGGTAGTTCAGCCCCAGCATTTT	CASSLAVVQPQHF
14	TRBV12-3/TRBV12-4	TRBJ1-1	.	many	TGTGCCAGCAGTTTTTACAGGGTCCACACTGAAGCTTTCTTT	CASSFYRVHTEAFF
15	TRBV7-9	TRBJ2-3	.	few	TGTGCCACTATCCAGGGCCGGGTGGGAAGGGATACGCAGTATTTT	CATIQGRVGRDTQYF
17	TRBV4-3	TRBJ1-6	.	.	TGCGCCAGCAGCCAAGATGCTGCCAGATCCACTAATTCACCCCTCCACTTT	CASSQDAARSTNSPLHF
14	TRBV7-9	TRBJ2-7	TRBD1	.	TGTGCCAGCAGCTCCGGGACAGGGATTCGTCAGCAGTACTTC	CASSSGTGIRQQYF
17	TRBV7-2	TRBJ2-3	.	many	TGTGCCAGCAGCTTAGCGCTCCCAGGGGAGAGGGGAGATACGCAGTATTTT	CASSLALPGERGDTQYF
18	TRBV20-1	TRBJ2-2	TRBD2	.	TGCAGTGCTAGAGATAGAGCTAGCGGGGGGGGAAACACCGGGGAGCTGTTTTTT	CSARDRASGGGNTGELFF
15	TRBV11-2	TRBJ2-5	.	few	TGTGCCAGCAGCTTAGAAAGGAGTAGCGGACTAACCCAGTACTTC	CASSLERSSGLTQYF
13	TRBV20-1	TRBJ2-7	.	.	TGCAGTGCTTCTAGCGCAACCTCCTACGAGCAGTACTTC	CSASSATSYEQYF
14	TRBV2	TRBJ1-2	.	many	TGTGCCAGCAGGGGGGAGAGACAGGTTCCTGGCTACACCTTC	CASRGERQVPGYTF
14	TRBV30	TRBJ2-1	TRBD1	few	TGTGCCGTTCAGGGGGTCCGCTCCTACAATGAGCAGTTCTTC	CAVQGVRSYNEQFF
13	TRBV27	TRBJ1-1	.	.	TGTGCCAGCAGTTTGCTAATGAACACTGAAGCTTTCTTT	CASSLLMNTEAFF
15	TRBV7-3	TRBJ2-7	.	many	TGTGCCAGCAGCTTAAGCGGAGTGGAATCGGACGAGCAGTACTTC	CASSLSGVESDEQYF
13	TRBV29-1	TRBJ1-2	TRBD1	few	TGCAGCGTGGGGACAGGGGGAAACTATGGCTACACCTTC	CSVGTGGNYGYTF
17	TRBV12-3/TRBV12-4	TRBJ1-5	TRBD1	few	TGTGCCAGCAGTTTAGGGACAGGGATCGGGTTCAGTCAGCCCCAGCATTTT	CASSLGTGIGFSQPQHF
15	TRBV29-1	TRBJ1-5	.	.	TGCAGCGGAGTACCGGTGGCAGCAGGGACTCAGCCCCAGCATTTT	CSGVPVAAGTQPQHF
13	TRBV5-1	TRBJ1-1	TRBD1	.	TGCGCCAGCGGGACAGGGGCGAACACTGAAGCTTTCTTT	CASGTGANTEAFF
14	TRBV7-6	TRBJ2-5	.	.	TGTACCAGCAGCTTGAGGGGCAGGGGAGAGACCCAGTACTTC	CTSSLRGRGETQYF
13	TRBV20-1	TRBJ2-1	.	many	TGCAGTGGGGAGGGACACGTGATGGATGAGCAGTTCTTC	CSGEGHVMDEQFF